Below are 20 T cell receptor beta chains sequenced from a single sample in a study of human T cells and chemical hapten exposure. TCRdb analysed the RACE reads with MiXCR anew, one entry per CDR3 protein. Seen here are fewer than 60,000 distinct CDR3 sequences, around 9.3% observed once, and the top ten hold 3.5% to 5.5%. The time point: patch test 1, 2 weeks after DPC sensitization. Treatment here: therapeutic diphenylcyclopropenone sensitization with weekly scalp DPC. The sequencing here drew on whole blood, taken in connection with sensitization to the hapten diphenylcyclopropenone (DPC). These receptors were taken from a woman aged 50 to 65 with alopecia areata. Some clones in this sample may be carry-over from other donors' samples.

This clonotype occurred many times. The chain uses TRBV20-1 and TRBJ1-2; TRBD1 matches at 8 bases. CDR3 size: 16 residues. V dropped 6 bases and J dropped 0; count of bases not matched to a gene: 12. Germline CDR1 reads DFQATT; CDR2 reads SNEGSKA (reference sequence). For the CDR3, the DNA is TGCAGTGCAAGCGGGCAGGGGGCCAGAGCTAACTATGGCTACACCTTC. Translated: CSASGQGARANYGYTF.

This clonotype was seen at least ten times. The V and J genes are TRBV29-1 and TRBJ2-7, with TRBD2 matching 9 bases. V was clipped by 7 bases and J by 3 bases; unmatched bases: 4. This CDR3 spans 12 amino acids. Germline CDR1 reads SQVTM; CDR2 reads ANQGSEA. CDR3 coding DNA: TGCAGCGCATCTAGCGGGATCTACGAGCAGTACTTC. This sequence encodes CSASSGIYEQYF.

This clonotype has a count of ten or more. This chain uses TRBV13 with TRBJ2-1, with 7 bases that match TRBD2. The CDR3 extends over 16 amino acids. Germline assignment: CDR1 PRHDT and CDR2 FYEKMQ (reference sequence). J was trimmed by 4 bases and V by 5 bases; bases with no gene match: 11. The CDR3 sequence: CASSVTSSFFYNEQFF. The CDR3 DNA sequence: TGTGCCAGCAGCGTGACTAGCAGTTTTTTTTACAATGAGCAGTTCTTC.

At least ten counts were recorded for this clonotype. V is TRBV9 and J is TRBJ2-1; TRBD2 matches 13 bases. Germline CDR1 reads SGDLS; CDR2 reads YYNGEE. The CDR3 is 15 residues long. J was trimmed by 8 bases and V by 0 bases; bases with no gene match: 2. CDR3 sequence (DNA): TGTGCCAGCAGCGTAGCGGGACTAGCGGGATATGAGCAGTTCTTC. Translating gives CASSVAGLAGYEQFF.

V usage is TRBV7-2 and J usage is TRBJ1-1; D is undetermined. V lost 5 bases and J 0 bases, leaving 13 bases between the germline ends. The germline CDR1 and CDR2 sequences are SGHTA and FQGNSA. This CDR3 spans 15 amino acids. The CDR3 sequence is CASSAALSLNTEAFF. CDR3 sequence (DNA): TGTGCCAGCAGCGCCGCCCTATCTCTGAACACTGAAGCTTTCTTT. Full variable domain (remainder filled in from reference TRBV7-2 and TRBJ1-1): GAGVSQSPSNKVTEKGKDVELRCDPISGHTALYWYRQSLGQGLEFLIYFQGNSAPDKSGLPSDRFSAERTGGSVSTLTIQRTQQEDSAVYLCASSAALSLNTEAFFGQGTRLTVV.

This clonotype appeared a few times. The chain links TRBV30 to TRBJ1-4; D perhaps matches TRBD1 (6 bases). Trimming took off 3 bases at V and 3 bases at J, with 11 bases between the two ends. Germline loops: CDR1 GTSNPN, CDR2 SVGIG (reference sequence). The CDR3 covers 14 residues. The CDR3, as DNA: TGTGCCTGGAGACCAAGGGGGGCTAATGAAAAACTGTTTTTT. Protein: CAWRPRGANEKLFF.

This clonotype was observed many times. The V gene is TRBV7-9, the J gene TRBJ2-7; tentatively, D is TRBD2 (5 bases). The CDR3 totals 13 residues. The V end was cut by 3 bases, the J end by 11 bases, with 17 bases between. CDR1 is SEHNR, CDR2 FQNEAQ, per germline (reference sequence). The DNA for the CDR3 is TGTGCCAGCAGCTTTGAGACTAACCCAACGGAGTACTTC. As protein: CASSFETNPTEYF.

The chain employs TRBV18 and TRBJ1-1, with TRBD1 as a possible D gene (5 bases). The V gene's germline CDR1 is KGHSH and CDR2 LQKENI. V shed 2 bases and J shed 4 bases, with 11 bases lying between them. The CDR3 is made up of 14 amino acids. In DNA, the CDR3 is TGTGCCAGCTCACCAAGATCCGGGGGCACTGAAGCTTTCTTT. Protein product: CASSPRSGGTEAFF.

In this sample, this clonotype turned up many times. The chain carries TRBV28 and TRBJ2-7; 9 bases are shared with TRBD1. With V trimmed by 6 bases and J by 5 bases, 14 bases remained unmatched. The germline CDR1 and CDR2 sequences are MDHEN and SYDVKM. This CDR3 has 16 residues. The DNA for the CDR3 is TGTGCCAGCAGCCGCTTACCGGGACAGGGAATCAACGAGCAGTACTTC. This translates into CASSRLPGQGINEQYF. Complete variable domain (other parts from reference TRBV28 and TRBJ2-7): DVKVTQSSRYLVKRTGEKVFLECVQDMDHENMFWYRQDPGLGLRLIYFSYDVKMKEKGDIPEGYSVSREKKERFSLILESASTNQTSMYLCASSRLPGQGINEQYFGPGTRLTVT.

This clonotype was detected ten times or more. The chain joins TRBV29-1 to TRBJ1-2, with TRBD1 identical over 7 bases. V lost 3 bases, J lost 7 bases, and 5 bases stayed unmatched. Germline V gives CDR1 SQVTM, CDR2 ANQGSEA. CDR3 length equals 12 residues. CDR3 sequence (DNA): TGCAGCGTTGAGGAGGGGGCCGGTGGCTACACCTTC. Its translation is CSVEEGAGGYTF.

This clonotype has more than one count but fewer than ten. The V call is TRBV6-6, the J call TRBJ2-3, with D perhaps given as TRBD1 or TRBD2 (5 bases each). This CDR3 is built from 17 residues. Germline V gene data show CDR1 as MNHNY and CDR2 as SVGAGI (reference sequence). The V end lost 6 bases, the J end lost 0 bases, and 19 bases lay between the germline ends. CDR3 coding DNA: TGTGCCAGCAGGTCCGGGACGGAGATATCTAGCACAGATACGCAGTATTTT. It yields the protein CASRSGTEISSTDTQYF.

This clonotype was detected many times. V and J are TRBV27 and TRBJ1-6; D unclear. The germline CDR1 and CDR2 sequences are MNHEY and SMNVEV (reference sequence). The germline V and J ends were trimmed by 5 bases and 9 bases, with 23 bases remaining between them. The length of the CDR3 is 17 residues. The chain's CDR3 is CASSILPRRHTSSPLHF. In nucleotides, the CDR3 is TGTGCCAGCAGTATACTCCCCCGACGGCATACTAGTTCACCCCTCCACTTT.

This clonotype came up a few times. This rearrangement joins TRBV10-3 to TRBJ2-3; tentative D call: TRBD2 (5 bases). The CDR3 extends over 15 amino acids. The V gene's germline CDR1 is ENHRY and CDR2 SYGVKD. V was clipped by 10 bases and J by 8 bases, with 25 bases between them. This CDR3 reads CATSSLYPAEATQYF. The CDR3 nucleotides read TGTGCCACCTCCAGCCTGTACCCAGCGGAGGCTACGCAGTATTTT.

This clonotype was detected many times. The chain has TRBV18 and TRBJ2-2, with a tentative D call TRBD1 (6 bases). Germline CDR1 is KGHSH and CDR2 is LQKENI. CDR3 length: 15 residues. Between the trimmed V and J ends, which lost 2 bases and 8 bases, there was a span of 15 bases. CDR3 loop: CASSPDTGTSGELFF. DNA of the CDR3: TGTGCCAGCTCACCAGACACAGGGACATCTGGGGAGCTGTTTTTT.

This clonotype was picked up many times. The chain employs TRBV20-1 and TRBJ2-5; D may be TRBD2 (5 bases). The CDR3 loop spans 13 amino acids. CDR1 and CDR2 (germline): DFQATT, SNEGSKA (reference sequence). V was shortened by 4 bases and J by 4 bases, with 13 bases between the two germline ends. CDR3: CSAKSGGGETQYF. The CDR3 DNA reads as TGCAGTGCTAAAAGCGGAGGTGGAGAGACCCAGTACTTC.

This chain connects TRBV12-3 or TRBV12-4 to TRBJ1-5; D uncertain. V lost 3 bases, J lost 4 bases, and 4 bases lay in between. The CDR3 contains 12 residues. The CDR3 nucleotides read TGTGCCAGCAGTTTTCAAAATCAGCCCCAGCATTTT. Residues: CASSFQNQPQHF.

At least ten counts were recorded for this clonotype. The chain joins TRBV28 to TRBJ2-7; the D gene is possibly TRBD2 (5 bases). This CDR3 contains 13 residues. Germline assignment: CDR1 MDHEN and CDR2 SYDVKM. V gave up 4 bases and J gave up 3 bases, with 10 bases separating them. CDR3 nucleotides: TGTGCCAGCAGTTCGCCTAGCCTCTACGAGCAGTACTTC. Translating it yields CASSSPSLYEQYF.

This clonotype was observed at least ten times. The rearrangement uses TRBV7-7 and TRBJ2-5, with a tentative D call TRBD2 (5 bases). The V end was cut by 0 bases, the J end by 5 bases, with 13 bases between. The CDR3 spans 15 residues. CDR1 is SSHAT, CDR2 FNYEAQ, per germline (reference sequence). The DNA for the CDR3 is TGTGCCAGCAGCTTAGCGGTCGGGGTGGGCGAGACCCAGTACTTC. Translated, it gives CASSLAVGVGETQYF.

This clonotype was observed many times. The chain joins TRBV9 to TRBJ2-5; D uncertain. CDR3 length equals 10 residues. V was pared by 3 bases and J by 5 bases, with 2 bases between. Germline V gene lookup returns CDR1 SGDLS and CDR2 YYNGEE. CDR3 nucleotides: TGTGCCAGCAGCGGGGAGACCCAGTACTTC. It specifies CASSGETQYF.

This clonotype was observed at least ten times. The chain links TRBV5-1 to TRBJ2-2; D call uncertain. Trimming pared 0 bases from V and 1 base from J, leaving 10 bases between. The CDR3 loop spans 16 amino acids. CDR1 and CDR2 from the germline V gene are SGHRS and YFSETQ. In DNA form, the CDR3 reads TGCGCCAGCAGCTTGGGGGGATCTGAGAACACCGGGGAGCTGTTTTTT. Its translation is CASSLGGSENTGELFF.